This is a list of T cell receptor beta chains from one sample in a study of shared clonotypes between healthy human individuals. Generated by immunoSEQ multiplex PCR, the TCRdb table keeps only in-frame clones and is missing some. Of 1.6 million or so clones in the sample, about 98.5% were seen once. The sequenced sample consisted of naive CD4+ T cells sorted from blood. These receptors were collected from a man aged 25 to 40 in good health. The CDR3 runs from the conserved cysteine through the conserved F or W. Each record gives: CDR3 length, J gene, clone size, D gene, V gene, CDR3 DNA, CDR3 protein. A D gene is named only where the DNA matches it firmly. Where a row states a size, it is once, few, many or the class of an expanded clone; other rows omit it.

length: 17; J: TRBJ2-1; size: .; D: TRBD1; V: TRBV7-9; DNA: TGTGCCAGCAGCTTCGGGGATGGGGGACAGGGGAAATATGAGCAGTTCTTC; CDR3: CASSFGDGGQGKYEQFF
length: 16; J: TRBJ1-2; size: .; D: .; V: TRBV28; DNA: TGTGCCAGCAGCCCCTGGGGCAGAACTACCAACTATGGCTACACCTTC; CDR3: CASSPWGRTTNYGYTF
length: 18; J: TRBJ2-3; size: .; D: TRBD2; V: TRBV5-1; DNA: TGCGCCAGCGGCCAAGAGGGACTAGCTTCCCCTGGCGTCGATACGCAGTATTTT; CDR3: CASGQEGLASPGVDTQYF
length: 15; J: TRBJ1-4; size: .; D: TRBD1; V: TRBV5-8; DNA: TGTGCCAGCAGCCTTGCCAGGACAGGGTCGGAAAAACTGTTTTTT; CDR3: CASSLARTGSEKLFF
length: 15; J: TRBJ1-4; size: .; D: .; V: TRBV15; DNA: TGTGCCACCAGCAGACGACCGGGGGGGAGTGAAAAACTGTTTTTT; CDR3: CATSRRPGGSEKLFF
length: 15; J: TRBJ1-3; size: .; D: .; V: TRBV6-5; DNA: TGTGCCAGCAGGAAGGGACAACACTCTGGAAACACCATATATTTT; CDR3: CASRKGQHSGNTIYF
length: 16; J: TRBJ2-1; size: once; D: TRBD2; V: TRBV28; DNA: TGTGCCAGCAGTTTACGGGCCGGGAGGGCAGTAAATGAGCAGTTCTTC; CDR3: CASSLRAGRAVNEQFF
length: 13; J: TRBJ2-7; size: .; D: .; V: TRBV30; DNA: TGTGCCTGGACTCGGACGGCCTCCTACGAGCAGTACTTC; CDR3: CAWTRTASYEQYF
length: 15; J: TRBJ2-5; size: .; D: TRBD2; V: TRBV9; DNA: TGTGCCAGCAGCGTAGCCAGCGGGAGTGGCGAGACCCAGTACTTC; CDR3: CASSVASGSGETQYF
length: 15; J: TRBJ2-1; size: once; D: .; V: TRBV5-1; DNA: TGCGCCAGCAGCTTGGACGACGGAACCTACAATGAGCAGTTCTTC; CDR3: CASSLDDGTYNEQFF
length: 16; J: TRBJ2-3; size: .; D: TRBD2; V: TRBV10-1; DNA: TGCGCCAGCAGTGAGCACGCGGGAGACGGCACAGATACGCAGTATTTT; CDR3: CASSEHAGDGTDTQYF
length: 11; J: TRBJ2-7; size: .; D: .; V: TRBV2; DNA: TGTGCCAGCAGGATGACAGAAAAAGTCTGCTTC; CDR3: CASRMTEKVCF
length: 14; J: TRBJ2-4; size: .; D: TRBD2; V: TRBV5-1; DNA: TGCGCCAGCAGCTTACTAGCGGGGGAAAACATTCAGTACTTC; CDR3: CASSLLAGENIQYF
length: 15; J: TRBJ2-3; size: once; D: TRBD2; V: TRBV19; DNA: TGTGCCAGTAGTATAGGACTAGCGGGAGGAGATACGCAGTATTTT; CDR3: CASSIGLAGGDTQYF
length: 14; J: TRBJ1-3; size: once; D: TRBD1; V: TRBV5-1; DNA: TGCGCCAGCAGAGGGGACAGCTCTGGAAACACCATATATTTT; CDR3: CASRGDSSGNTIYF
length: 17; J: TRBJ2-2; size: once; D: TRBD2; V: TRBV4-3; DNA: TGCGCCAGCAGCCGTTACGCGGGAGGGCCCCAAGGCGGGGAGCTGTTTTTT; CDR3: CASSRYAGGPQGGELFF
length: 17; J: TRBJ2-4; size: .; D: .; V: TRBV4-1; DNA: TGCGCCAGCAGCCAAGTTGTGGGGGCCCTAGCCAAAAACATTCAGTACTTC; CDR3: CASSQVVGALAKNIQYF
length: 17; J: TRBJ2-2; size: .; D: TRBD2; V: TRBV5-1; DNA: TGCGCCAGCAGCTGGCCCCGACTAGCGGGGGGCACCGGGGAGCTGTTTTTT; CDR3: CASSWPRLAGGTGELFF
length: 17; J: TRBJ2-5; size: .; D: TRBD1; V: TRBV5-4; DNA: TGTGCCAGCTCTACCCCCCGGGACAGCCAACCTCAAGAGACCCAGTACTTC; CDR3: CASSTPRDSQPQETQYF
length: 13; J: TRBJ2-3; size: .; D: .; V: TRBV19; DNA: TGTGCCAGTAGTAATGGGGGTGCAGATACGCAGTATTTT; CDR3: CASSNGGADTQYF
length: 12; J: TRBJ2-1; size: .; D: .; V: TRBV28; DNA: TGTGCCAGCAGTTTATGGCCGTCGGGGCAGTTCTTC; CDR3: CASSLWPSGQFF
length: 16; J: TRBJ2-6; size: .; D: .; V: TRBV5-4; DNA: TGTGCCAGCAGCTTGCCGGGCAGGTCCGGGGCCAACGTCCTGACTTTC; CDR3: CASSLPGRSGANVLTF
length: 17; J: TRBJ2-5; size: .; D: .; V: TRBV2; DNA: TGTGCCAGCAGCGCTGATATGGGAGGCAGGGGGAGGGAGACCCAGTACTTC; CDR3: CASSADMGGRGRETQYF
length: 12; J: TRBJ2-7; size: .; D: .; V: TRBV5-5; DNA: TGTGCCAGCAGCTTTGGGGTCGGCGAGCAGTACTTC; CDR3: CASSFGVGEQYF